This T cell receptor beta chain was retrieved from a study of T cell repertoires in cytomegalovirus infection. Study summary: CMV epitopes in the study were HLA-C-restricted (recently identified) and HLA-B-restricted (well studied).

TCRdb ran MiXCR on the reads and lists one entry per CDR3 protein. The sample consists of about 830,000 distinct CDR3 sequences, over 25% of them appearing once. On this clonotype: Antigen: not known.

V lost 0 bases to trimming and J lost 5 bases, with 13 bases between them. Germline V gene data show CDR1 as MNHEY and CDR2 as SVGEGT. There are 15 residues in the CDR3. The V gene is TRBV6-2 or TRBV6-3, the J gene TRBJ2-5; TRBD1 might be the D (6 bases). The clonotype originates from a human donor in good health (CMV status not recorded). Some clones in this sample may be carry-over from other donors' samples. The source was cultured CD8+ T cells from PBMCs, collected from culture after CMV antigen stimulation. CDR3 region: CASSYSNEGGETQYF. DNA for the CDR3: TGTGCCAGCAGTTACTCGAATGAAGGGGGTGAGACCCAGTACTTC.